What follows are 5 T cell receptor beta chains derived from one specimen sequenced in a study of early T cells in non-severe SARS-CoV-2 infection. Using its own MiXCR run on the 5' RACE reads, TCRdb lists one record per CDR3 protein. The table has more than 65,000 distinct CDR3 sequences, around 14% seen once; the top ten hold approximately 4.7%. The sequenced material came from whole blood. The receptors derive from an adult who was a healthcare worker with PCR-confirmed SARS-CoV-2 infection or an uninfected control (not recorded which).

This sequence joins TRBV24-1 and TRBJ2-7; either TRBD1 or TRBD2 may fit D (6 bases each). Germline V gene lookup returns CDR1 KGHDR and CDR2 SFDVKD. Between the trimmed V and J ends, which lost 4 bases and 7 bases, there was a span of 16 bases. The CDR3 covers 14 residues. CDR3 protein: CATSDPRQAGEQYF. CDR3 nucleotides: TGTGCCACCAGTGACCCAAGACAGGCGGGGGAGCAGTACTTC.

The genes are TRBV11-1 and TRBJ1-1; D perhaps matches TRBD1 (6 bases). The CDR3 is made up of 14 amino acids. The germline CDR1 and CDR2 sequences are SGHAT and FQDESV (reference sequence). With 5 bases removed from V and 3 bases from J, the gap between germline ends came to 13 bases. The CDR3 region has the DNA TGTGCCAGCAGCCTACAGGGAGTAGACACTGAAGCTTTCTTT. The encoded protein is CASSLQGVDTEAFF. Filled out from reference TRBV11-1 and TRBJ1-1, the complete variable domain reads EAEVAQSPRYKITEKSQAVAFWCDPISGHATLYWYRQILGQGPELLVQFQDESVVDDSQLPKDRFSAERLKGVDSTLKIQPAELGDSAMYLCASSLQGVDTEAFFGQGTRLTVV.

Comments on this clonotype: Possible read error: a much larger clone is one base away. The chain employs TRBV7-3 and TRBJ2-5; D might be TRBD2 (6 bases). The length of the CDR3 is 14 residues. Trimming cost V 1 base and J 7 bases, with 13 bases left between them. Germline V CDR1 and CDR2: SGHTA, FQGTGA. The CDR3 reads CASSLSGVGVTQYF. CDR3 in DNA: TGTGCCAGCAGCTTAAGCGGGGTCGGGGTGACCCAGTACTTC.

This clonotype is labeled medium-sized. The J gene is TRBJ2-7, the V gene TRBV7-8, with 7 positions matching TRBD1. From germline, CDR1 is SGHVS and CDR2 FQNEAQ. The CDR3 consists of 15 residues. The junction had 7 bases not matched to a gene; V was cut back by 5 bases and J by 0 bases. The chain's CDR3 is CASSSRQGPSYEQYF. In DNA, the CDR3 is TGTGCCAGCAGCAGTAGACAGGGTCCCTCCTACGAGCAGTACTTC.

J is TRBJ1-2 and V is TRBV7-9; D is uncertain. CDR3 length: 13 amino acids. The germline V gene encodes CDR1 SEHNR and CDR2 FQNEAQ (reference sequence). V gave up 2 bases and J gave up 5 bases, with 9 bases separating them. Written as DNA, the CDR3 is TGTGCCAGCAGCTTACCAACTCGATATGGCTACACCTTC. Its translation: CASSLPTRYGYTF.